The clone carrying this TCR beta chain was picked up many times. Gene-specific TRAV and TRBV primers were used for first-strand cDNA, covering alpha and beta chains. Over around 19 PCR cycles, TCRs were amplified from a constant-region primer and V-primer adapter. TCRdb reanalysed the reads using MiXCR and keeps one entry per CDR3 protein. The table shows some 88,000 distinct CDR3 sequences, with more than 7.5% occurring only once. Stated time point: before trial treatment. Treatment combined nivolumab, ipilimumab, aspirin, low-dose cyclophosphamide and low-dose radiotherapy in a dose-escalation trial. The CDR3 is 13 residues long. From germline, CDR1 is GTSNPN and CDR2 SVGIG (reference sequence). With 2 bases clipped from V and 4 bases from J, the junction kept 2 bases outside the gene matches. These data originate in a study of low-dose radiotherapy and immunotherapy resistance in tumors. The wider study: Doses delivered to Cohort 2 were 1 Gy per fraction every two weeks, amounting to 13 Gy over 26 weeks.

This clonotype originated in a male donor with prostate cancer. The V call is TRBV30, the J call TRBJ2-1, with 7 bases matching TRBD2. This sample comprised PBMCs, obtained before treatment. CDR3 DNA sequence: TGTGCCTGGAGTAGCGGGGATTACAATGAGCAGTTCTTC. Residues: CAWSSGDYNEQFF.